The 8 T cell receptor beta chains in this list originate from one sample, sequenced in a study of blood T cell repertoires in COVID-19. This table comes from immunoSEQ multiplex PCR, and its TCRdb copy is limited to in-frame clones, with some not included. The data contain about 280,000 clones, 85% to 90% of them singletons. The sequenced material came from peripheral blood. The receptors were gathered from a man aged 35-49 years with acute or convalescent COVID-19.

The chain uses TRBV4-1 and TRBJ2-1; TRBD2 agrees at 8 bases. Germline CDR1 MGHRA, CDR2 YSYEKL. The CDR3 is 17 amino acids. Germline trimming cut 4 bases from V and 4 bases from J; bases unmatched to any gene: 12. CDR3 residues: CASSLKSGGGPYNEQFF. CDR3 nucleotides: TGCGCCAGCAGCCTAAAGAGCGGGGGCGGACCTTACAATGAGCAGTTCTTC.

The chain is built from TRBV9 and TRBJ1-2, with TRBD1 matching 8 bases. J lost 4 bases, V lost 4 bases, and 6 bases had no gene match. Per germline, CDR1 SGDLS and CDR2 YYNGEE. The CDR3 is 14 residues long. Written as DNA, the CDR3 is TGTGCCAGCAGCCCCTCCGGACAGGGCTATGGCTACACCTTC. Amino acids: CASSPSGQGYGYTF.

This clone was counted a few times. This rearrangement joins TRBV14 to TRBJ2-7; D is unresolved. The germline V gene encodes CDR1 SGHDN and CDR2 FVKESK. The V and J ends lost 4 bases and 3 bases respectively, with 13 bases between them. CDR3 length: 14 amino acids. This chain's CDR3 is CASSPFWAHYEQYF. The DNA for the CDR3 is TGTGCCAGCAGCCCTTTTTGGGCCCACTACGAGCAGTACTTC.

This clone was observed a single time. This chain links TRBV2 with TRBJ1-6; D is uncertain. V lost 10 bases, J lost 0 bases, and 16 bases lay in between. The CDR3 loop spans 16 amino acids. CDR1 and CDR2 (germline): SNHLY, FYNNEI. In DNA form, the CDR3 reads TGTGCCATACCGACTTCAGCGAGCTCCTATAATTCACCCCTCCACTTT. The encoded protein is CAIPTSASSYNSPLHF.

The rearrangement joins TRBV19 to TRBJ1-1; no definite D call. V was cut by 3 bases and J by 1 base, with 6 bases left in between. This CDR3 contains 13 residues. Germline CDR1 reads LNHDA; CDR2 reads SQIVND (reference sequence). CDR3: CASSIWPNTEAFF. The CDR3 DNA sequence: TGTGCCAGTAGTATTTGGCCGAACACTGAAGCTTTCTTT.

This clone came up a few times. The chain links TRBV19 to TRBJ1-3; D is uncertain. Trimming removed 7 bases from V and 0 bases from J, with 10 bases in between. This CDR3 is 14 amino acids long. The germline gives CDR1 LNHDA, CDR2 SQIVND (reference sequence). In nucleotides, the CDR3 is TGTGCCAGTAATCCAGGTATCTCTGGAAACACCATATATTTT. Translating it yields CASNPGISGNTIYF.

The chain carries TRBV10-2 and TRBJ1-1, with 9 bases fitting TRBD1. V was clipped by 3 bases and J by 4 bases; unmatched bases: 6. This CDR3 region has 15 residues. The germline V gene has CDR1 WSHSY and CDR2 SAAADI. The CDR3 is CASSDSGQGSTEAFF. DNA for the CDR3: TGCGCCAGCAGTGACTCGGGACAGGGTAGCACTGAAGCTTTCTTT.

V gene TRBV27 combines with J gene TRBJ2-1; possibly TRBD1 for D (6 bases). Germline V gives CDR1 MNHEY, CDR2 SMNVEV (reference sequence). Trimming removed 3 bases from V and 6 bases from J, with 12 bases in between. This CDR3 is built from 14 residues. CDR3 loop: CASSLAGQLNEQFF. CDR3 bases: TGTGCCAGCAGTTTGGCCGGACAGCTCAATGAGCAGTTCTTC.